This TCR beta chain was identified during a study of blood T cell repertoires in COVID-19. Sequencing was performed with immunoSEQ multiplex PCR; in TCRdb, only in-frame clones are kept and a portion is missing. Among 65,000 to 90,000 clones listed, around 87% were seen once. Germline trimming cut 4 bases from V and 8 bases from J; bases unmatched to any gene: 13. The germline V gene has CDR1 MGHRA and CDR2 YSYEKL. The CDR3 runs 15 residues. This sequence originates from a woman under 30 with acute or convalescent COVID-19. The chain recombines TRBV4-1 with TRBJ1-2; 7 nucleotides align to TRBD1. The sequenced material came from peripheral blood. The CDR3 region has the DNA TGCGCCAGCAGCCCCCAGGGGGGCAGAGCCGGGGGCTACACCTTC. Translation: CASSPQGGRAGGYTF.